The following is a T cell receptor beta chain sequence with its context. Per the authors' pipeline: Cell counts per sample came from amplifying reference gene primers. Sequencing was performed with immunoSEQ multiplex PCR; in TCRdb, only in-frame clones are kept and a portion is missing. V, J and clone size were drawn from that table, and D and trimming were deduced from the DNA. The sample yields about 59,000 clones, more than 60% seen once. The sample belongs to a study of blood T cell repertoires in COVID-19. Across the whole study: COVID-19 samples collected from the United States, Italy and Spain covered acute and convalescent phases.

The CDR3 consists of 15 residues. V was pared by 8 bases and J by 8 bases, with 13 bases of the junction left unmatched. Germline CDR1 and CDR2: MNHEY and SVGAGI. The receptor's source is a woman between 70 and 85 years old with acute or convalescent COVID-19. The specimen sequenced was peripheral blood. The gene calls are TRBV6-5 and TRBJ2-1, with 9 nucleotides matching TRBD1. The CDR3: CASRRGQGQGDEQFF. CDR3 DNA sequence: TGTGCCAGCCGACGAGGACAGGGGCAAGGTGATGAGCAGTTCTTC.